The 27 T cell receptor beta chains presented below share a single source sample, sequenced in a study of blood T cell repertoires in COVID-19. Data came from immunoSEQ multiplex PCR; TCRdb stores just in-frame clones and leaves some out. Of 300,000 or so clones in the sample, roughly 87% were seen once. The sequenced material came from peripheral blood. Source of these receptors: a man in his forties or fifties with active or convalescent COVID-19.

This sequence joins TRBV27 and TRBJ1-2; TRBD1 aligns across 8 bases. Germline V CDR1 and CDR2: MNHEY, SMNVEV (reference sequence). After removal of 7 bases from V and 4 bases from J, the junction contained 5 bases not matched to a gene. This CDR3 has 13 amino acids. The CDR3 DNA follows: TGTGCCAGCACAAGAACAGGGGGCTATGGCTACACCTTC. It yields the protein CASTRTGGYGYTF.

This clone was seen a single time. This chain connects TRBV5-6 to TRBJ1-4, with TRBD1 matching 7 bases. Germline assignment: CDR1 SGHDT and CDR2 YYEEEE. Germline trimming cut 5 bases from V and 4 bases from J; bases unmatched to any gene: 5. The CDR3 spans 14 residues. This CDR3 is CASRGRDSNEKLFF. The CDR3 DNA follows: TGTGCCAGCAGGGGCAGGGACAGTAATGAAAAACTGTTTTTT.

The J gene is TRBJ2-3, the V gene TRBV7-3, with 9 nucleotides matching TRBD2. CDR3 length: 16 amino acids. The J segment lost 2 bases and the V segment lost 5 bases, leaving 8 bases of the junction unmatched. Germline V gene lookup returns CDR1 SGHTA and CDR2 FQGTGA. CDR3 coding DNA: TGTGCCAGCAGCATCGGAGCGGGAGGTACCACAGATACGCAGTATTTT. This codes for CASSIGAGGTTDTQYF.

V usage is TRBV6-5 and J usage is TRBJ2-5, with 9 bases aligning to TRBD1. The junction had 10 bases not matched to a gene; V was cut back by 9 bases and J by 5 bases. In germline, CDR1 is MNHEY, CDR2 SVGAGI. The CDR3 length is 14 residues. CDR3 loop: CASYQQGAAETQYF. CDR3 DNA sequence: TGTGCCAGTTATCAACAGGGGGCCGCGGAGACCCAGTACTTC.

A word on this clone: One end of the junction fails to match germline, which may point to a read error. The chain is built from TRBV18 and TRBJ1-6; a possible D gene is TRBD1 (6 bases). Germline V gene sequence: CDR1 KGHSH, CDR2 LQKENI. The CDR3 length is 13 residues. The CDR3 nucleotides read TGTGCCAGCTCACGGGACAATAACTCACCCCTCCACTTT. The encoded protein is CASSRDNNSPLHF.

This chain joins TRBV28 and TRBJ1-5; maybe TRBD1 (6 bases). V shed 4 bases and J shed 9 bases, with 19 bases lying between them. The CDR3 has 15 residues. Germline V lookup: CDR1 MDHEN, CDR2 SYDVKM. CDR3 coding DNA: TGTGCCAGCAGTTCGGCTCTAACAGGGTCCGGGCCCCAGCATTTT. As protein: CASSSALTGSGPQHF.

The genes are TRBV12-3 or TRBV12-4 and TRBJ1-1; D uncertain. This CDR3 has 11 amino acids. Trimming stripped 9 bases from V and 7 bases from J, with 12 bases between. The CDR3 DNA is TGTGCCAGTACGCGCGTCGGTGAAGCTTTCTTT. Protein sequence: CASTRVGEAFF.

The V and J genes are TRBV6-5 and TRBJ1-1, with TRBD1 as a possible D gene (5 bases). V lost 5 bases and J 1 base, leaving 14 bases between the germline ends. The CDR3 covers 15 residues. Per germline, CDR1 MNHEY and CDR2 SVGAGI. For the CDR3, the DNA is TGTGCCAGCAGTATGTCGACAGCCTCGAACACTGAAGCTTTCTTT. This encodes CASSMSTASNTEAFF.

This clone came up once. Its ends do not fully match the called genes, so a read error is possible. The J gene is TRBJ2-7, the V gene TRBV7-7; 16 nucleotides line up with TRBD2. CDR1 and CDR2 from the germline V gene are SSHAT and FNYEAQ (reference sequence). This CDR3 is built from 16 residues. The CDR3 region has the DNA TGTGCTAGCAGCCCGGGACTAGCGGGGGGGCCTGGGGAGCAGTACTTC. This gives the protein CASSPGLAGGPGEQYF.

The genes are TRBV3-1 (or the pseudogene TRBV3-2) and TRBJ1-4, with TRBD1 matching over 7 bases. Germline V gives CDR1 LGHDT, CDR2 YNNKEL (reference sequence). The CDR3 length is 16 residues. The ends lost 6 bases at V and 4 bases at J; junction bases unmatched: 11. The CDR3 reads CASSNSPGGGNEKLFF. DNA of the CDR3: TGTGCCAGCAGTAACTCCCCAGGGGGTGGTAATGAAAAACTGTTTTTT.

CDR3 in amino acids: CASSQGQGGHDTQYF. DNA of the CDR3: TGTGCCAGCAGCCAAGGTCAAGGGGGCCACGATACGCAGTATTTT. The chain has TRBV3-1 (or the pseudogene TRBV3-2) and TRBJ2-3; 7 bases are a match to TRBD1. Germline V CDR1 and CDR2: LGHDT, YNNKEL (reference sequence). CDR3 length: 15 residues. V lost 1 base and J lost 6; bases outside the gene matches: 7.

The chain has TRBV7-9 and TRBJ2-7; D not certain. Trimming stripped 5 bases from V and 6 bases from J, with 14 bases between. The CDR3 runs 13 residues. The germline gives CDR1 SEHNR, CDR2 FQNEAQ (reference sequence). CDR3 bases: TGTGCCAGCAGCCTTCAAGCCCAGCGCGAGCAGTACTTC. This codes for CASSLQAQREQYF.

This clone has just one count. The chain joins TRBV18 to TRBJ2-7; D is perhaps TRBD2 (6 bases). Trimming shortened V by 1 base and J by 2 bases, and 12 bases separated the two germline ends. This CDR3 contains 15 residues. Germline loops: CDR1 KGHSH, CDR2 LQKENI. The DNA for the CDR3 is TGTGCCAGCTCACCACGTGGCGGGGATACCTACGAGCAGTACTTC. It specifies CASSPRGGDTYEQYF.

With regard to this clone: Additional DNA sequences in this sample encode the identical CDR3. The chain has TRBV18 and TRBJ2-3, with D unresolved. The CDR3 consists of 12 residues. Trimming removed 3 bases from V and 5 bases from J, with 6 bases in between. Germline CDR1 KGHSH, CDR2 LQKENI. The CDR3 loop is CASSPPGDTQYF. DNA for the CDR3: TGTGCCAGCTCACCGCCGGGAGATACGCAGTATTTT.

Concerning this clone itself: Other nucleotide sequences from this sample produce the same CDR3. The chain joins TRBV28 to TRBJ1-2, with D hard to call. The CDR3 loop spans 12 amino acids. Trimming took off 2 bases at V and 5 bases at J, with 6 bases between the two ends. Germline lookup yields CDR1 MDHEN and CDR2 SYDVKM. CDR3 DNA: TGTGCCAGCAGTTTAGGCGGGTATGGCTACACCTTC. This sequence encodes CASSLGGYGYTF.

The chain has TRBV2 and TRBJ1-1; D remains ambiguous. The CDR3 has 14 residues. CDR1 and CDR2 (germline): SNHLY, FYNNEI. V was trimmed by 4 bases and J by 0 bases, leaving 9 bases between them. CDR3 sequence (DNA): TGTGCCAGCAGTGGATACAGACTGAACACTGAAGCTTTCTTT. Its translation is CASSGYRLNTEAFF.

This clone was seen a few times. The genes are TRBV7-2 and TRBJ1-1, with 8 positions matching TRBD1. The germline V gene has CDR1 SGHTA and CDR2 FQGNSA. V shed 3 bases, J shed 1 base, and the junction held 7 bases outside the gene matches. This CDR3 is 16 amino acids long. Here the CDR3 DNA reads TGTGCCAGCAGCTTTGGACCACAGGGGGGGAACACTGAAGCTTTCTTT. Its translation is CASSFGPQGGNTEAFF. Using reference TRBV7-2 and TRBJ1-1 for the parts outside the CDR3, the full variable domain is GAGVSQSPSNKVTEKGKDVELRCDPISGHTALYWYRQSLGQGLEFLIYFQGNSAPDKSGLPSDRFSAERTGGSVSTLTIQRTQQEDSAVYLCASSFGPQGGNTEAFFGQGTRLTVV.

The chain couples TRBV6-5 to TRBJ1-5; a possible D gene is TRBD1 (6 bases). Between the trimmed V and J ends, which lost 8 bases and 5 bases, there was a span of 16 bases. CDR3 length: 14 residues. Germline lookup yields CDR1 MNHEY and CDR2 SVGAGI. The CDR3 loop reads CASRGNRADQPQHF. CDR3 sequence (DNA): TGTGCCAGCCGGGGAAACAGGGCGGATCAGCCCCAGCATTTT.

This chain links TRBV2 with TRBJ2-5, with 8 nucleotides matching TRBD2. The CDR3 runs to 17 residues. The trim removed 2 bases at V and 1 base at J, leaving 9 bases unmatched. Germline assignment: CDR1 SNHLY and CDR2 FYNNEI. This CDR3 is CASSENGGGPVQETQYF. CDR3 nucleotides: TGTGCCAGCAGTGAAAATGGCGGGGGGCCTGTCCAAGAGACCCAGTACTTC.

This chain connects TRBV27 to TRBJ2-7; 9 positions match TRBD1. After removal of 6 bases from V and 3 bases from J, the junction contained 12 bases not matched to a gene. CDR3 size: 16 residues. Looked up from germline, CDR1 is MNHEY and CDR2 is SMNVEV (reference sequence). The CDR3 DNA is TGTGCCAGCAGACCATTGTCCGGGACAGGGATCTACGAGCAGTACTTC. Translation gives CASRPLSGTGIYEQYF.

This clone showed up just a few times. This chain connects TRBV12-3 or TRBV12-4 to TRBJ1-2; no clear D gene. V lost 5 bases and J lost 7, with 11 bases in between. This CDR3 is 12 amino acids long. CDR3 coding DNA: TGTGCCAGCAGTCCGTATCGGAGTGGCTACACCTTC. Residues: CASSPYRSGYTF.

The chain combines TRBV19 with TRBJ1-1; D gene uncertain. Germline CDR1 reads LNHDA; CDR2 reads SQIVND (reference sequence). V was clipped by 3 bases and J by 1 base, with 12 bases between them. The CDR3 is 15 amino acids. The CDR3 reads CASSIASDSNTEAFF. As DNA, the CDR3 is TGTGCCAGTAGTATCGCCAGTGACTCGAACACTGAAGCTTTCTTT. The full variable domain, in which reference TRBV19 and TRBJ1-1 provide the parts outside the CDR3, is DGGITQSPKYLFRKEGQNVTLSCEQNLNHDAMYWYRQDPGQGLRLIYYSQIVNDFQKGDIAEGYSVSREKKESFPLTVTSAQKNPTAFYLCASSIASDSNTEAFFGQGTRLTVV.

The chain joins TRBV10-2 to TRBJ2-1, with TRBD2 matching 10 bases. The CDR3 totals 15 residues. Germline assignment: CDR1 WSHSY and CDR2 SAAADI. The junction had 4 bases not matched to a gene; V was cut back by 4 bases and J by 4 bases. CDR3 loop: CASSAGTSVYNEQFF. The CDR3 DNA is TGCGCCAGCAGTGCCGGGACTAGCGTATACAATGAGCAGTTCTTC.

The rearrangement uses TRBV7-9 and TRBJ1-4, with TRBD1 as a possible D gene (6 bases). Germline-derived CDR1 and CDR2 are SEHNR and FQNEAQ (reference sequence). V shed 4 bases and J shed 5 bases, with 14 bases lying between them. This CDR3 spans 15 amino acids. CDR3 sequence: CASSSTGRGNEKLFF. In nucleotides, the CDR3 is TGTGCCAGCAGCTCTACCGGGAGGGGGAATGAAAAACTGTTTTTT.

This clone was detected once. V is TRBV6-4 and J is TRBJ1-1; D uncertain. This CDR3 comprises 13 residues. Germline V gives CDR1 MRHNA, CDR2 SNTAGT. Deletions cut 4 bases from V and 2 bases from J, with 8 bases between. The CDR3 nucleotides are TGTGCCAGCAGTGTGACACGAAACACTGAAGCTTTCTTT. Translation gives CASSVTRNTEAFF.

In nucleotides, the CDR3 is TGTGCCAGCAGTTCTCCGGACAGGAGAATGTCCTACAATGAGCAGTTCTTC. The encoded protein is CASSSPDRRMSYNEQFF. The chain couples TRBV28 to TRBJ2-1; 7 bases map to TRBD1. J was trimmed by 1 base and V by 4 bases; bases with no gene match: 10. The CDR3 has 17 residues. The germline gives CDR1 MDHEN, CDR2 SYDVKM. Complete variable domain (other parts from reference TRBV28 and TRBJ2-1): DVKVTQSSRYLVKRTGEKVFLECVQDMDHENMFWYRQDPGLGLRLIYFSYDVKMKEKGDIPEGYSVSREKKERFSLILESASTNQTSMYLCASSSPDRRMSYNEQFFGPGTRLTVL.

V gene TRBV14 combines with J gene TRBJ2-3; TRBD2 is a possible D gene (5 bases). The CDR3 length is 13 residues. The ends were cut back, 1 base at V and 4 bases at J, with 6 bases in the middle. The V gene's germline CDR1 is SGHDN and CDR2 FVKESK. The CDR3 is CASSQVEADTQYF. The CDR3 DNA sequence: TGTGCCAGCAGCCAAGTGGAGGCAGATACGCAGTATTTT.